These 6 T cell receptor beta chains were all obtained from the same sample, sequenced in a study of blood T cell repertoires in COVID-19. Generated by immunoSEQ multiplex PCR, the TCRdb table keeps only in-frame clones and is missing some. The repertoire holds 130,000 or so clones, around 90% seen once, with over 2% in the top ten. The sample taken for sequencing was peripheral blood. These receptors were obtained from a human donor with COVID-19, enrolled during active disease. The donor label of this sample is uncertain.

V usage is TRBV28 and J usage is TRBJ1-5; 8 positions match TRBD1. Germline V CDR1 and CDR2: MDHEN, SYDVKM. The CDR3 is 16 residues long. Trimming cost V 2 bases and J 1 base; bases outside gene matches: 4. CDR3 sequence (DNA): TGTGCCAGCAGTTTAACAGGGGGGGGGAGCAATCAGCCCCAGCATTTT. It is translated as CASSLTGGGSNQPQHF.

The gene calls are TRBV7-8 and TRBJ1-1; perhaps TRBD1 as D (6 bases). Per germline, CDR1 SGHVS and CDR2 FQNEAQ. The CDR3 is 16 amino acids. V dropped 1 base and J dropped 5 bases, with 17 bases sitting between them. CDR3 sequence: CASSLVAGAGRTEAFF. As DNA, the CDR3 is TGTGCCAGCAGCTTAGTGGCGGGGGCGGGAAGGACTGAAGCTTTCTTT. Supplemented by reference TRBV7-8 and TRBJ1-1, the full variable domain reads GAGVSQSPRYKVAKRGQDVALRCDPISGHVSLFWYQQALGQGPEFLTYFQNEAQLDKSGLPSDRFFAERPEGSVSTLKIQRTQQEDSAVYLCASSLVAGAGRTEAFFGQGTRLTVV.

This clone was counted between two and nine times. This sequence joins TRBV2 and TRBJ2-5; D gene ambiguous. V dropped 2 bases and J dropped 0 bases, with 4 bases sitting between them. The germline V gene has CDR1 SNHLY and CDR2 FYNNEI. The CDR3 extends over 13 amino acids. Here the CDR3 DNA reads TGTGCCAGCAGTGAAACAAACCAAGAGACCCAGTACTTC. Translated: CASSETNQETQYF. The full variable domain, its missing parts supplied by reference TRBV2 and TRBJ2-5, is EPEVTQTPSHQVTQMGQEVILRCVPISNHLYFYWYRQILGQKVEFLVSFYNNEISEKSEIFDDQFSVERPDGSNFTLKIRSTKLEDSAMYFCASSETNQETQYFGPGTRLLVL.

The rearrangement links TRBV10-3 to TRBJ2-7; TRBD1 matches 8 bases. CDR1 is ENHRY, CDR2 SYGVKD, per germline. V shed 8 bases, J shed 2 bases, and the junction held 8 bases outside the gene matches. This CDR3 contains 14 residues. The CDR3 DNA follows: TGTGCCATCCGCCCCGAACAGGGGGCCTACGAGCAGTACTTC. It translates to CAIRPEQGAYEQYF.

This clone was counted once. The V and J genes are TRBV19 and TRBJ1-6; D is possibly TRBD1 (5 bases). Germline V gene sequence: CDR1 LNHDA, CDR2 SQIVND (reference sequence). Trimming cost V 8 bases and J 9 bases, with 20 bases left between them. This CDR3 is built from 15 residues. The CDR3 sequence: CASEERGGKVSPLHF. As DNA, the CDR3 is TGTGCCAGTGAGGAGCGTGGGGGGAAAGTTTCACCCCTCCACTTT.

Here the CDR3 reads CASSLGQGTTYEQYF. CDR3 bases: TGTGCCAGCAGTTTGGGACAGGGGACTACCTACGAGCAGTACTTC. J is TRBJ2-7 and V is TRBV28; 10 bases agree with TRBD1. This CDR3 is 15 amino acids long. V shed 3 bases and J 2 bases; nucleotides not matched to a gene: 4. Per germline, CDR1 MDHEN and CDR2 SYDVKM. Full variable domain (rest looked up from reference TRBV28 and TRBJ2-7): DVKVTQSSRYLVKRTGEKVFLECVQDMDHENMFWYRQDPGLGLRLIYFSYDVKMKEKGDIPEGYSVSREKKERFSLILESASTNQTSMYLCASSLGQGTTYEQYFGPGTRLTVT.